The 10 T cell receptor beta chains presented below share a single source sample, sequenced in a study of blood T cell repertoires in COVID-19. The method was immunoSEQ multiplex PCR; TCRdb's version includes in-frame clones alone and lacks a portion of them. This sample has under 450,000 clones, with about 89% found just once. The sample taken for sequencing was PBMCs or T cells enriched from blood (not recorded which). The receptor source for this set is a woman aged 40-49 years who had been exposed to COVID-19.

This chain uses TRBV30 with TRBJ1-2; TRBD1 is a possible D gene (6 bases). Germline loops: CDR1 GTSNPN, CDR2 SVGIG (reference sequence). Trimming cost V 0 bases and J 6 bases, with 11 bases left between them. The CDR3 covers 13 residues. CDR3 in amino acids: CAWSVGRGNGYTF. CDR3 DNA sequence: TGTGCCTGGAGTGTAGGGAGGGGGAATGGCTACACCTTC.

The chain joins TRBV18 to TRBJ1-5; no definite D call. This CDR3 region has 16 residues. Trimming left V 2 bases short and J 0 bases short, with 11 bases between. Germline CDR1 reads KGHSH; CDR2 reads LQKENI. CDR3 sequence reads: CASSPAGLLSNQPQHF. CDR3 DNA sequence: TGTGCCAGCTCACCAGCTGGACTCCTTAGCAATCAGCCCCAGCATTTT.

The rearrangement links TRBV10-1 to TRBJ2-7; 12 bases agree with TRBD2. Germline V gene lookup returns CDR1 WNHNN and CDR2 SYGVQD (reference sequence). Trimming at V came to 0 bases and at J to 2 bases, leaving 2 bases not matched to a gene. This CDR3 is 16 amino acids long. CDR3 loop: CASSESRLAGAYEQYF. As DNA, the CDR3 is TGCGCCAGCAGTGAGTCAAGACTAGCGGGGGCCTACGAGCAGTACTTC.

This clone was seen a single time. The V call is TRBV11-3, the J call TRBJ2-2; tentative D call: TRBD1 (6 bases). Germline CDR1 and CDR2: SGHNT and YENEEA. The CDR3 length is 17 residues. The ends were cut back, 2 bases at V and 1 base at J, with 14 bases in the middle. The chain's CDR3 is CASSLTGLRRNTGELFF. The DNA of the CDR3 is TGTGCCAGCAGCTTAACAGGGCTGCGACGGAACACCGGGGAGCTGTTTTTT.

The V and J genes are TRBV2 and TRBJ1-1; D ambiguous. The CDR3 covers 11 residues. V shed 8 bases and J shed 6 bases, with 10 bases lying between them. The germline V gene encodes CDR1 SNHLY and CDR2 FYNNEI. The CDR3 DNA reads as TGTGCCAGCTCCCTTAGCGCTGAAGCTTTCTTT. This codes for CASSLSAEAFF. The full variable domain, completed using reference TRBV2 and TRBJ1-1, is EPEVTQTPSHQVTQMGQEVILRCVPISNHLYFYWYRQILGQKVEFLVSFYNNEISEKSEIFDDQFSVERPDGSNFTLKIRSTKLEDSAMYFCASSLSAEAFFGQGTRLTVV.

This chain connects TRBV19 to TRBJ2-6, with D possibly being TRBD2 (6 bases). From germline, CDR1 is LNHDA and CDR2 SQIVND (reference sequence). The CDR3 runs 16 residues. The V end was cut by 4 bases, the J end by 0 bases, with 10 bases between. The CDR3: CASSKRGLSGANVLTF. The CDR3 DNA sequence: TGTGCCAGTAGTAAAAGGGGACTCTCTGGGGCCAACGTCCTGACTTTC.

The chain combines TRBV9 with TRBJ1-1; 8 positions agree with TRBD1. Germline CDR1 and CDR2: SGDLS and YYNGEE. V lost 0 bases, J lost 0 bases, and 1 base stayed unmatched. This CDR3 is built from 15 residues. This CDR3 is CASSVGTGMNTEAFF. In DNA form, the CDR3 reads TGTGCCAGCAGCGTAGGGACAGGGATGAACACTGAAGCTTTCTTT.

The chain employs TRBV6-6 and TRBJ1-6, with TRBD1 matching over 9 bases. The germline V gene encodes CDR1 MNHNY and CDR2 SVGAGI (reference sequence). V was pared by 5 bases and J by 6 bases, with 5 bases of the junction left unmatched. The CDR3 is 15 residues long. This CDR3 reads CASSVGQGLNSPLHF. In nucleotides, the CDR3 is TGTGCCAGCAGTGTAGGACAGGGGCTTAATTCACCCCTCCACTTT.

As DNA, the CDR3 is TGTGCCAGCTCACCTAAGCGGGTGCAAGAGACCCAGTACTTC. Translated, it gives CASSPKRVQETQYF. V is TRBV18 and J is TRBJ2-5; D possibly corresponds to TRBD2 (6 bases). Germline V lookup: CDR1 KGHSH, CDR2 LQKENI. The CDR3 covers 14 residues. Trimming cost V 3 bases and J 2 bases, with 10 bases left between them.

J is TRBJ1-2 and V is TRBV29-1; possibly TRBD1 for D (6 bases). Germline CDR1 SQVTM, CDR2 ANQGSEA. The CDR3 has 14 residues. Trimming removed 6 bases from V and 8 bases from J, with 22 bases in between. The CDR3 spells CSVGTRQTSRGYTF. CDR3 coding DNA: TGCAGCGTGGGGACAAGACAGACGAGTAGGGGCTACACCTTC.